A selection of T cell receptor beta chains follows, all from one sample in a study of STAT5B mutations in CD4+ large granular lymphocyte leukemia. The protocol was immunoSEQ multiplex PCR, while the TCRdb copy is restricted to in-frame clones and leaves out a portion. This sample has around 21,000 clones, with 78% found just once. The specimen was CD4+ T cells from blood buffy coats. These receptors all stem from a human donor in good health. The CDR3 runs from the conserved cysteine through the conserved F or W. D genes are given only for firm matches. Expanded clones are given a class, and other clones once, few, many or no size at all.

d_gene	abundance	len	v_gene	j_gene	CDR3nt	CDR3aa
TRBD1	-	12	TRBV2	TRBJ2-7	TGTGCCAGCAGTGTTGACAGGGGCGAGCAGTACTTC	CASSVDRGEQYF
-	-	13	TRBV28	TRBJ1-2	TGTGCCAGCAGTACCCGGGACGGTTATGGCTACACCTTC	CASSTRDGYGYTF
TRBD1	-	16	TRBV5-6	TRBJ2-2	TGTGCCAGCTATAGATCCGGGACAGGGAAGTCCGGGGAGCTGTTTTTT	CASYRSGTGKSGELFF
-	-	14	TRBV6-1	TRBJ1-6	TGTGCCAGCAGTGATTTGTTTGAGAATTCACCCCTCCACTTT	CASSDLFENSPLHF
-	-	11	TRBV6-1	TRBJ1-1	TGTGCCAGCCAGGACAACGTAGAAGCTTTCTTT	CASQDNVEAFF
-	-	11	TRBV13	TRBJ2-7	TGTGCCAGCGTGTCCGACTACGAGCAGTACTTC	CASVSDYEQYF
-	-	15	TRBV2	TRBJ2-7	TGTGCCAGCTACGAAGGGGCTCGGGACGGGTACGAGCAGTACTTC	CASYEGARDGYEQYF
-	-	15	TRBV6-6	TRBJ2-7	TGTGCCAGCAGTTACTACGAAACCGGGCCCTACGAGCAGTACTTC	CASSYYETGPYEQYF
TRBD1	-	17	TRBV9	TRBJ1-2	TGTGCCAGCAGCGTAGGGGACAGGGTTTCGCTTAACTATGGCTACACCTTC	CASSVGDRVSLNYGYTF
-	-	15	TRBV7-9	TRBJ2-3	TGTGCCAGCAGCTCCCGTCTAGAAAGCACAGATACGCAGTATTTT	CASSSRLESTDTQYF
TRBD2	-	15	TRBV6-6	TRBJ2-7	TGTGCCAGCAGCTCCCCCGGGACTAGAACCTACGAGCAGTACTTC	CASSSPGTRTYEQYF
TRBD2	-	12	TRBV30	TRBJ2-1	TGTGGGCGGGAGGTTGGGCACAATGAGCAGTTCTTC	CGREVGHNEQFF
TRBD1	-	12	TRBV14	TRBJ2-7	TGTGCCAGCAGCCAACAACCGGGACAGGTTTACTTC	CASSQQPGQVYF
-	-	14	TRBV27	TRBJ1-1	TGTGCCAGCAGATTATTACAGGGGAACACTGAAGCTTTCTTT	CASRLLQGNTEAFF
TRBD1	-	16	TRBV5-4	TRBJ2-7	TGTGCCAGCAGCTACCCCCGGGACAGGGGGACCTACGAGCAGTACTTC	CASSYPRDRGTYEQYF
TRBD2	-	14	TRBV7-3	TRBJ2-1	TGTGCCAGCGCGGCGGGACTAGCGGGAGCAAAGCAGTTCTTC	CASAAGLAGAKQFF
-	few	14	TRBV19	TRBJ2-7	TGTGCCAGTAGTATGGCTGGCAGGGTCCACGAGCAGTACTTC	CASSMAGRVHEQYF
-	few	10	TRBV6-4	TRBJ2-7	TGTGCCCGGGGCAGCTACGAGCAGTACTTC	CARGSYEQYF
-	-	13	TRBV2	TRBJ1-1	TGTGCCAGCAGTGAAGCCTTGGACGGTGAAGCTTTCTTT	CASSEALDGEAFF
-	once	12	TRBV6-5	TRBJ2-7	TGTGCCAGTAGTCTCAGGGGTAACGAGCAGTACTTC	CASSLRGNEQYF
-	few	13	TRBV30	TRBJ1-2	TGTGCCTGGAGGAAGGCCGGGGGCTATGGCTACACCTTC	CAWRKAGGYGYTF
-	-	15	TRBV5-1	TRBJ1-5	TGCGCCAGCAGCTGGGGGGCTGGGAGCAATCAGCCCCAGCATTTT	CASSWGAGSNQPQHF
TRBD1	-	17	TRBV7-9	TRBJ2-3	TGTGCCAGCAGCCCTCGCCTCGGACAGGGGGCGCCTGATACGCAGTATTTT	CASSPRLGQGAPDTQYF
TRBD1	-	13	TRBV7-2	TRBJ2-1	TGTGCCAGCAGGGCCTTAGGGGGCCTTGAGCAGTTCTTC	CASRALGGLEQFF
TRBD1	-	17	TRBV9	TRBJ1-6	TGTGCCAGCAGCCCAGGACAGGGGCGCTCCTATAATTCACCCCTCCACTTT	CASSPGQGRSYNSPLHF
TRBD1	-	15	TRBV15	TRBJ1-3	TGTGCCACCAGCATGGACAGGGGTCCAGGAAACACCATATATTTT	CATSMDRGPGNTIYF
TRBD2	-	14	TRBV5-1	TRBJ2-7	TGCGCCAGCAGCTTGGGAGCGGGGTTGGGCGAGCAGTACTTC	CASSLGAGLGEQYF
-	-	13	TRBV9	TRBJ2-5	TGTGCCAGCAGCGTCTCGACCTTAGAGACCCAGTACTTC	CASSVSTLETQYF
-	few	15	TRBV6-4	TRBJ1-6	TGTGCCAGCAGTGACTCGCCAGGGTTAAATTCACCCCTCCACTTT	CASSDSPGLNSPLHF
-	-	15	TRBV5-1	TRBJ1-5	TGCGCCAGCAGCTTGGGGGGCGCGGGCAATCAGCCCCAGCATTTT	CASSLGGAGNQPQHF
-	-	15	TRBV7-2	TRBJ1-3	TGTGCCAGCAGCTTAAGTCGAGCGTCCGGAAACACCATATATTTT	CASSLSRASGNTIYF
-	few	10	TRBV30	TRBJ1-2	TGTGCCTCCGGTGACTATGGCTACACCTTC	CASGDYGYTF
-	-	15	TRBV2	TRBJ2-3	TGTGCCAGCCTCAATACAGGTCAAGTTGGAGATACGCAGTATTTT	CASLNTGQVGDTQYF
-	-	15	TRBV28	TRBJ2-5	TGTGCCAGCAGCCGACCACAGGGTCGCCAAGAGACCCAGTACTTC	CASSRPQGRQETQYF
-	-	16	TRBV19	TRBJ2-7	TGTGCCAGTAGTATAGCCGCCACAGGGCGCTCCTACGAGCAGTACTTC	CASSIAATGRSYEQYF
TRBD1	-	14	TRBV30	TRBJ2-7	TGTGCCTGGAGTGCCTACCGGGACAGGGACGAGCAGTACTTC	CAWSAYRDRDEQYF
-	-	13	TRBV7-9	TRBJ2-3	TGTGCCAGCAGCTTAGTTCGCGGAGATACGCAGTATTTT	CASSLVRGDTQYF
-	few	13	TRBV6-1	TRBJ1-5	TGTGCCAGCAGTGAAGCCGGGGGTCAGCCCCAGCATTTT	CASSEAGGQPQHF
-	-	15	TRBV5-1	TRBJ2-7	TGCGCCAGCAGCTTGGATGGGGGGATCCGCTACGAGCAGTACTTC	CASSLDGGIRYEQYF
TRBD2	-	19	TRBV14	TRBJ2-2	TGTGCCAGCAGCCAAGATTGGGTTAGCGGGAGAAGGCCAGCCGGGGAGCTGTTTTTT	CASSQDWVSGRRPAGELFF
TRBD1	-	14	TRBV11-2	TRBJ2-7	TGTGCCAGCAGCTTGACAGGGGGCAAATACGAGCAGTACTTC	CASSLTGGKYEQYF
-	once	14	TRBV6-1	TRBJ1-4	TGTGCCAGCAGCCTCGGGACCGCAAATGAAAAACTGTTTTTT	CASSLGTANEKLFF
-	-	15	TRBV7-2	TRBJ2-1	TGTGCCAGCAGCATTGCGGTGAGCCCCTACAATGAGCAGTTCTTC	CASSIAVSPYNEQFF
-	-	17	TRBV27	TRBJ2-3	TGTGCCAGCAGTTTGGGCCATATCCCCGGGGGCACAGATACGCAGTATTTT	CASSLGHIPGGTDTQYF
-	-	11	TRBV20-1	TRBJ2-5	TGCACCGCGAGGTACCAAGAGACCCAGTACTTC	CTARYQETQYF
TRBD1	-	15	TRBV5-4	TRBJ2-2	TGTGCCAGCAGCTCGCCCACAGGGGGCACCGGGGAGCTGTTTTTT	CASSSPTGGTGELFF
-	-	16	TRBV10-1	TRBJ1-3	TGCGCCAGCATTACAGGAGTCACGAGCTCTGGAAACACCATATATTTT	CASITGVTSSGNTIYF
-	-	16	TRBV29-1	TRBJ2-1	TGCAGCGTTGAAGGGCGCGCGGTGGGGGGGCCGGGTGAGCAGTTCTTC	CSVEGRAVGGPGEQFF
-	-	14	TRBV5-1	TRBJ2-3	TGCGCCAGCAGCTTGGTCACTAGCACAGATACGCAGTATTTT	CASSLVTSTDTQYF
-	-	15	TRBV4-2	TRBJ2-3	TGTGCCAGCAGCCAAACCCAGCTAAGCACAGATACGCAGTATTTT	CASSQTQLSTDTQYF
TRBD2	-	15	TRBV11-3	TRBJ2-5	TGTGCCAGCAGCCGCGGCGGGAGCGAGGGGGAGACCCAGTACTTC	CASSRGGSEGETQYF
TRBD2	once	14	TRBV10-3	TRBJ2-7	TGTGCCATCAGTGGGCCTAGCGGGAACTACGAGCAGTACTTC	CAISGPSGNYEQYF
-	-	14	TRBV28	TRBJ2-7	TGTGCCAGCAGTCATCCGGGACCGACTAACGAGCAGTACTTC	CASSHPGPTNEQYF
-	-	12	TRBV5-1	TRBJ2-1	TGCGCCAGCAGCCTATTCCTGAATGAGCAGTTCTTC	CASSLFLNEQFF
-	-	15	TRBV7-2	TRBJ2-3	TGTGCCAGCAGCCCCGGGGGTTCCTGGGAGGTTGCGCAGTATTTT	CASSPGGSWEVAQYF
TRBD2	-	18	TRBV7-2	TRBJ2-1	TGTGCCAGCAGCTCATTCCTCCCGGGACTAGCGGAAAACAATGAGCAGTTCTTC	CASSSFLPGLAENNEQFF
TRBD1	-	11	TRBV20-1	TRBJ2-7	TGCAGTCCCCGACAGGGTAACGAGCAGTACTTC	CSPRQGNEQYF
-	-	13	TRBV28	TRBJ2-1	TGTGCCAGCAGTGTCGGGACTCTCGAGGATCAGTTCTTC	CASSVGTLEDQFF
TRBD1	few	14	TRBV5-1	TRBJ1-1	TGCGCCAGCACCTCTACCCAGGGGGTAACTGAAGCTTTCTTT	CASTSTQGVTEAFF
TRBD2	-	14	TRBV5-1	TRBJ2-7	TGCGCCAGCAGGCGGACTAGCGGTTCCTACGAGCAGTACTTC	CASRRTSGSYEQYF